This TCR beta chain appears in the sequencing data of a study of radiation and T cells in renal cell carcinoma. Study observations and caveats: Top tumor clonotypes rose in blood 2 weeks post-radiation, then contracted. Without pretreatment biopsies, baseline tumor clonotype presence was undetermined.

This sample's time point: blood 4 weeks post-SBRT, at nephrectomy. Treatment in this sample: 15 Gy SBRT to primary tumor, nephrectomy 4 weeks later. Nephrectomy followed 15 Gy stereotactic body radiation by 4 weeks. The germline CDR1 and CDR2 sequences are SGHRS and YFSETQ. This CDR3 has 16 residues. Trimming took 0 bases from V and 4 from J, leaving 16 bases between them. Profiling relied on immunoSEQ multiplex PCR, and the TCRdb table lists in-frame clones only, not all of them. This table holds 130,000 to 150,000 clones, around 88% found once. In the case of this clone: What it recognizes is unknown.

The TCR sequence derives from a woman aged 45-60 years with renal cell carcinoma. V is TRBV5-1 and J is TRBJ1-1; tentative D call: TRBD1 (5 bases). The specimen was blood, collected from a patient whose treatment included radiotherapy and nephrectomy. DNA of the CDR3: TGCGCCAGCAGCTTGGATAGATCGGGGGTAGGCACTGAAGCTTTCTTT. Translated, it gives CASSLDRSGVGTEAFF.